These 32 T cell receptor beta chains originate from one sample sequenced in a study of T cell changes during pregnancy in multiple sclerosis. Clones were read by immunoSEQ multiplex PCR, and TCRdb kept only the in-frame ones, dropping some. In the table there are roughly 64,000 clones, roughly 92% of which are singletons. The source was peripheral blood, collected in the second trimester of pregnancy. The receptors were sampled from a female donor with multiple sclerosis, enrolled in a pregnancy study.

In its sample, this clone was seen a few times. This chain uses TRBV30 with TRBJ1-4; TRBD1 matches at 8 bases. The CDR3 sequence is 14 residues long. Germline lookup yields CDR1 GTSNPN and CDR2 SVGIG (reference sequence). V was pared by 1 base and J by 8 bases, with 6 bases of the junction left unmatched. The CDR3 DNA sequence: TGTGCCTGGAGTGAGACAGGGGTGTACGAAAAACTGTTTTTT. Amino acids: CAWSETGVYEKLFF.

The chain is built from TRBV7-9 and TRBJ2-3, with 9 positions matching TRBD1. Germline V gene data show CDR1 as SEHNR and CDR2 as FQNEAQ (reference sequence). Losses at the gene ends were 5 bases for V and 1 base for J; bases not matched to a gene: 10. This CDR3 region has 17 residues. CDR3 DNA sequence: TGTGCCAGCAGCACCAACAGGGGGCGGGATGGCACAGATACGCAGTATTTT. It encodes CASSTNRGRDGTDTQYF.

The chain joins TRBV6-5 to TRBJ2-7; the D gene is possibly TRBD2 (6 bases). V was shortened by 5 bases and J by 0 bases, with 14 bases between the two germline ends. The CDR3 is 15 amino acids. Germline V gene lookup returns CDR1 MNHEY and CDR2 SVGAGI. Here the CDR3 reads CASSASGSSSYEQYF. The CDR3 DNA follows: TGTGCCAGCAGTGCAAGCGGGTCTAGCTCCTACGAGCAGTACTTC.

The V call is TRBV15, the J call TRBJ1-2; D perhaps matches TRBD1 (5 bases). Trimming cost V 1 base and J 3 bases, with 9 bases left between them. Per germline, CDR1 LNHNV and CDR2 YYDKDF (reference sequence). The CDR3 is made up of 14 amino acids. Here the CDR3 DNA reads TGTGCCACCAGCAGAGGCGGCAGGGACTATGGCTACACCTTC. It specifies CATSRGGRDYGYTF.

The V gene is TRBV7-2, the J gene TRBJ2-5; D is uncertain. Per the germline V gene, CDR1 is SGHTA and CDR2 is FQGNSA. Trimming removed 5 bases at V and 5 bases at J, with 6 bases between. This CDR3 region has 11 residues. CDR3 sequence (DNA): TGTGCCAGCAGCATCCAGGAGACCCAGTACTTC. This codes for CASSIQETQYF.

The V gene is TRBV30, the J gene TRBJ1-1; D gene uncertain. The CDR3 is made up of 14 amino acids. Germline CDR1 GTSNPN, CDR2 SVGIG (reference sequence). V gave up 5 bases and J gave up 7 bases, with 20 bases separating them. CDR3 coding DNA: TGTGCCTGGGGAGCAACCCCGTTCGTGGGTGAAGCTTTCTTT. As protein: CAWGATPFVGEAFF.

The J gene is TRBJ1-3, the V gene TRBV10-3; maybe TRBD1 (5 bases). Germline loops: CDR1 ENHRY, CDR2 SYGVKD. This CDR3 is 14 amino acids long. The V end was cut by 9 bases, the J end by 7 bases, with 19 bases between. CDR3 loop: CAILEGTVGNTIYF. CDR3 bases: TGTGCCATACTAGAGGGGACTGTCGGGAACACCATATATTTT.

The V and J genes are TRBV5-1 and TRBJ1-1, with 10 bases identical to TRBD1. The V and J ends lost 0 bases and 7 bases, in that order; junction bases with no gene match: 9. CDR3 length: 16 amino acids. Germline CDR1 is SGHRS and CDR2 is YFSETQ. Here the CDR3 reads CASSLGQGAFRGEAFF. The CDR3 DNA follows: TGCGCCAGCAGCTTGGGACAGGGGGCCTTTAGGGGTGAAGCTTTCTTT.

CDR3 DNA: TGTGCCATTGGGAGCGGGAGAGGGGCTGAGCAGTTCTTC. Amino acid sequence: CAIGSGRGAEQFF. The chain has TRBV6-5 and TRBJ2-1; 8 bases are shared with TRBD2. V dropped 10 bases and J dropped 9; count of bases not matched to a gene: 11. Germline lookup yields CDR1 MNHEY and CDR2 SVGAGI. The CDR3 runs 13 residues.

V is TRBV4-1 and J is TRBJ2-6; 11 bases agree with TRBD1. V lost 6 bases and J lost 1; bases outside the gene matches: 14. From germline, CDR1 is MGHRA and CDR2 YSYEKL. This CDR3 has 20 amino acids. The CDR3 nucleotides are TGCGCCAGCAGATTCAGATGGACAGGGGGCGCGGTTTCTGGGGCCAACGTCCTGACTTTC. Its translation is CASRFRWTGGAVSGANVLTF.

The chain employs TRBV23-1 and TRBJ2-7; TRBD1 matches at 7 bases. TRBV23-1 is an open reading frame whose function is uncertain. The J segment lost 2 bases and the V segment lost 2 bases, leaving 9 bases of the junction unmatched. The CDR3 is 16 amino acids. The CDR3 loop is CASSQDPTGNPYEQYF. The CDR3 DNA reads TGCGCCAGCAGTCAAGACCCGACAGGGAATCCCTACGAGCAGTACTTC.

The V call is TRBV10-3, the J call TRBJ2-1; 9 bases fit TRBD2. V gave up 6 bases and J gave up 12 bases; unmatched junction bases: 9. Germline V gives CDR1 ENHRY, CDR2 SYGVKD. The CDR3 spans 13 residues. The CDR3 DNA is TGTGCCATCAGGACTAGCGGACATTTTGGGCAGTTCTTC. It specifies CAIRTSGHFGQFF.

V usage is TRBV30 and J usage is TRBJ2-5; the D gene is possibly TRBD2 (6 bases). The CDR3 runs 14 residues. V lost 4 bases and J 1 base, leaving 13 bases between the germline ends. Per the germline V gene, CDR1 is GTSNPN and CDR2 is SVGIG (reference sequence). The CDR3 loop is CAWKDEAGQETQYF. The CDR3 bases are TGTGCCTGGAAGGATGAAGCGGGCCAAGAGACCCAGTACTTC.

The chain is built from TRBV27 and TRBJ2-2, with TRBD1 matching over 9 bases. Germline values: CDR1 MNHEY, CDR2 SMNVEV (reference sequence). Trimming removed 4 bases from V and 7 bases from J; junction bases left unmatched: 13. The CDR3 loop spans 17 amino acids. CDR3 sequence (DNA): TGTGCCAGCAGTTCCCTGCTGACAGGGGGAAAGGACGGGGAGCTGTTTTTT. Its translation: CASSSLLTGGKDGELFF.

The chain carries TRBV5-1 and TRBJ2-1; D is possibly TRBD1 (6 bases). This CDR3 is built from 13 residues. The germline V gene encodes CDR1 SGHRS and CDR2 YFSETQ. The germline V and J ends were trimmed by 3 bases and 4 bases, with 8 bases remaining between them. The CDR3 sequence is CASSYTGYNEQFF. CDR3 sequence (DNA): TGCGCCAGCAGCTATACAGGGTACAATGAGCAGTTCTTC.

V usage is TRBV13 and J usage is TRBJ2-3, with D tentatively TRBD2 (6 bases). The CDR3 totals 14 residues. Germline V gene sequence: CDR1 PRHDT, CDR2 FYEKMQ (reference sequence). Between the trimmed V and J ends, which lost 10 bases and 3 bases, there was a span of 17 bases. The CDR3 protein is CATTVGGGTDTQYF. Written as DNA, the CDR3 is TGTGCCACGACGGTCGGTGGAGGGACAGATACGCAGTATTTT.

The chain combines TRBV30 with TRBJ1-6; possibly TRBD1 for D (6 bases). Germline CDR1 and CDR2: GTSNPN and SVGIG (reference sequence). This CDR3 comprises 13 residues. Trimming took off 5 bases at V and 8 bases at J, with 13 bases between the two ends. The CDR3 region has the DNA TGTGCCTGGGCAGGGGATGTGTATTCACCCCTCCACTTT. Its translation: CAWAGDVYSPLHF.

The sample holds one count of this clone. This chain uses TRBV25-1 with TRBJ1-2; D remains unclear. This CDR3 comprises 12 residues. Per the germline V gene, CDR1 is MGHDK and CDR2 is SYGVNS. With 4 bases removed from V and 3 bases from J, the gap between germline ends came to 6 bases. CDR3 coding DNA: TGTGCCAGCAGTGGCAGGTACTATGGCTACACCTTC. It specifies CASSGRYYGYTF.

The chain is built from TRBV19 and TRBJ1-3; D not resolved. The CDR3 spans 15 residues. Trimming stripped 3 bases from V and 3 bases from J, with 12 bases between. Germline CDR1 and CDR2: LNHDA and SQIVND (reference sequence). DNA for the CDR3: TGTGCCAGTAGTATCCTCCGGGAAGGTGGAAACACCATATATTTT. Its translation: CASSILREGGNTIYF. The variable domain in full, with the rest retrieved from reference TRBV19 and TRBJ1-3, is DGGITQSPKYLFRKEGQNVTLSCEQNLNHDAMYWYRQDPGQGLRLIYYSQIVNDFQKGDIAEGYSVSREKKESFPLTVTSAQKNPTAFYLCASSILREGGNTIYFGEGSWLTVV.

The CDR3 protein is CASSPLGAQETQYF. The CDR3 bases are TGTGCCAGCTCACCACTGGGGGCTCAAGAGACCCAGTACTTC. V and J are TRBV18 and TRBJ2-5, with D possibly matching TRBD1 (6 bases). V lost 1 base and J 2 bases, leaving 8 bases between the germline ends. The germline CDR1 and CDR2 sequences are KGHSH and LQKENI. This CDR3 spans 14 amino acids. Based on the CDR3 plus reference TRBV18 and TRBJ2-5, the full variable domain is NAGVMQNPRHLVRRRGQEARLRCSPMKGHSHVYWYRQLPEEGLKFMVYLQKENIIDESGMPKERFSAEFPKEGPSILRIQQVVRGDSAAYFCASSPLGAQETQYFGPGTRLLVL.

This clone is termed medium-sized. The chain links TRBV4-3 to TRBJ1-5; D is unresolved. The CDR3 totals 13 residues. Germline CDR1 is LGHNA and CDR2 is YSLEER. V gave up 2 bases and J gave up 6 bases, with 8 bases separating them. The CDR3 sequence: CASSQIIGQPQHF. The CDR3, as DNA: TGCGCCAGCAGCCAAATTATCGGTCAGCCCCAGCATTTT.

The rearrangement uses TRBV28 and TRBJ1-1, with 12 positions matching TRBD1. Germline-derived CDR1 and CDR2 are MDHEN and SYDVKM. V dropped 7 bases and J dropped 4; count of bases not matched to a gene: 13. The length of the CDR3 is 17 residues. CDR3 protein: CASKPPRGQGAVTEAFF. For the CDR3, the DNA is TGTGCCAGCAAACCCCCGAGGGGACAGGGGGCGGTCACTGAAGCTTTCTTT.

This chain links TRBV7-2 with TRBJ2-2; 8 nucleotides line up with TRBD2. The germline V gene has CDR1 SGHTA and CDR2 FQGNSA. The CDR3 is 16 residues long. The V gene end was trimmed by 2 bases and the J gene end by 8 bases; junction bases not matched to a gene: 10. Here the CDR3 reads CASSLSPGGSSGELFF. In DNA, the CDR3 is TGTGCCAGCAGCTTATCTCCGGGAGGGTCGTCAGGGGAGCTGTTTTTT.

The table lists this clone with a count of one. This chain links TRBV13 with TRBJ2-1; D remains ambiguous. CDR1 is PRHDT, CDR2 FYEKMQ, per germline (reference sequence). Trimming took 3 bases from V and 8 from J, leaving 14 bases between them. This CDR3 is 14 amino acids long. CDR3: CASSLPGGPDEQFF. The CDR3 DNA follows: TGTGCCAGCAGCTTGCCGGGTGGTCCCGATGAGCAGTTCTTC.

The chain links TRBV21-1 to TRBJ1-1. TRBV21-1 is a recognized pseudogene. The CDR3 sequence is 15 residues long. The CDR3 DNA follows: TGTGCCAGCAGCATTAATATACTCATGAACACTGAAGCTTTCTTT. Translation gives CASSINILMNTEAFF.

In its sample, this clone was seen a few times. The rearrangement links TRBV2 to TRBJ2-2, with 7 bases lining up with TRBD2. J lost 5 bases, V lost 6 bases, and 9 bases had no gene match. The CDR3 has 15 amino acids. CDR1 and CDR2 from the germline V gene are SNHLY and FYNNEI. The CDR3 is CASRDRGRNTGELFF. The CDR3, as DNA: TGTGCCAGCAGGGACCGCGGGAGAAATACCGGGGAGCTGTTTTTT.

The V and J genes are TRBV27 and TRBJ1-5; 7 nucleotides match TRBD1. V shed 2 bases and J 11 bases; nucleotides not matched to a gene: 12. Per the germline V gene, CDR1 is MNHEY and CDR2 is SMNVEV (reference sequence). CDR3 length equals 15 residues. The CDR3 nucleotides are TGTGCCAGCAGTTTAGAGGGGGCAGAGGGGATAGCCCAGCATTTT. It is translated as CASSLEGAEGIAQHF.

In this sample, this clone turned up once. The V gene is TRBV9, the J gene TRBJ2-2; tentative D call: TRBD2 (6 bases). The CDR3 contains 20 residues. The V end was cut by 4 bases, the J end by 5 bases, with 30 bases between. Germline CDR1 reads SGDLS; CDR2 reads YYNGEE. CDR3: CASSPRGSGGSQGITGELFF. CDR3 DNA: TGTGCCAGCAGCCCCCGGGGTAGCGGAGGATCCCAGGGTATTACCGGGGAGCTGTTTTTT.

CDR3 amino acids: CASSSSSGRALEQFF. Written as DNA, the CDR3 is TGTGCCAGCAGCTCCTCTAGCGGGAGGGCCCTTGAGCAGTTCTTC. V is TRBV7-6 and J is TRBJ2-1; TRBD2 aligns across 12 bases. V dropped 4 bases and J dropped 9; count of bases not matched to a gene: 7. Germline values: CDR1 SGHVS, CDR2 FNYEAQ. The CDR3 spans 15 residues.

The J gene is TRBJ1-5, the V gene TRBV28; TRBD1 matches 7 bases. J lost 4 bases, V lost 5 bases, and 5 bases had no gene match. This CDR3 region has 14 residues. Germline CDR1 is MDHEN and CDR2 is SYDVKM. The CDR3, as DNA: TGTGCCAGCAGTCGCGCAGGGGGGAATCAGCCCCAGCATTTT. Translating it yields CASSRAGGNQPQHF.

The chain carries TRBV6-1 and TRBJ2-7, with TRBD1 as a possible D gene (5 bases). V lost 8 bases and J lost 2, with 7 bases in between. Germline CDR1 is MNHNS and CDR2 is SASEGT. The CDR3 spans 11 residues. The DNA of the CDR3 is TGTGCCAGCGAAGGGGCCTACGAGCAGTACTTC. It encodes CASEGAYEQYF.

This clone came up once. CDR3 amino acids: CASSQARDSRSYGYTF. CDR3 sequence (DNA): TGCGCCAGCAGCCAAGCCCGGGACAGTCGGAGCTATGGCTACACCTTC. The V and J genes are TRBV4-1 and TRBJ1-2; TRBD1 aligns across 7 bases. The V gene's germline CDR1 is MGHRA and CDR2 YSYEKL. The CDR3 spans 16 residues. Trimming took 1 base from V and 4 from J; bases not matched to a gene: 9.